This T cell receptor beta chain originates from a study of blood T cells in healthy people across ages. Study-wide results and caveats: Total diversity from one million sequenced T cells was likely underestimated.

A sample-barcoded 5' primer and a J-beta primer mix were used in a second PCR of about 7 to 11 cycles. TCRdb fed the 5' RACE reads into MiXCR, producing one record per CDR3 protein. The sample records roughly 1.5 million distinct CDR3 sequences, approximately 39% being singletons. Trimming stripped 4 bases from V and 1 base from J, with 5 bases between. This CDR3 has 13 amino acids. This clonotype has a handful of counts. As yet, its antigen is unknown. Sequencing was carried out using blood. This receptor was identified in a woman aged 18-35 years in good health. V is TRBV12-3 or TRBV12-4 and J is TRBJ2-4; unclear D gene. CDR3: CASSSMAKNIQYF. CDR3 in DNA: TGTGCCAGCAGTTCTATGGCCAAAAACATTCAGTACTTC.